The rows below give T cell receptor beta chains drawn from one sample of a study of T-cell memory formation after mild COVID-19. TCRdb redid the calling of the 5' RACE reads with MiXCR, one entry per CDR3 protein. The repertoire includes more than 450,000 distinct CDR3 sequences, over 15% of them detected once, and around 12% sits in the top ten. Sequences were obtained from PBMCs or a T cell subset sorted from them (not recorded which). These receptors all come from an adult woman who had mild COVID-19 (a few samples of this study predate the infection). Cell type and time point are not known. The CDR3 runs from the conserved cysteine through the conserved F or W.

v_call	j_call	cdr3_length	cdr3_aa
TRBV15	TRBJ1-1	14	CATSRDQVNTEAFF
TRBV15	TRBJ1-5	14	CATSWGGSNQPQHF
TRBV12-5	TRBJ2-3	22	CASGLVRGSITTASRSTDTQYF
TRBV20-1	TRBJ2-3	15	CSSLAGTSGPDTQYF
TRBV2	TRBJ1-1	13	CASSYQKNTEAFF
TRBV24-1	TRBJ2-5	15	CATSDFQENQETQYF
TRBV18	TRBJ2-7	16	CASSSSRGGSSYEQYF
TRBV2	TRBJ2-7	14	CASSTGSDSYEQYF
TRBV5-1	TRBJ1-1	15	CASSLDGDLNTEAFF
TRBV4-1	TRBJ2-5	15	CASSMGGRGRETQYF
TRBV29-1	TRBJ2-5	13	CSVDRQGGETQYF
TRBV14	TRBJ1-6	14	CASSQVHRNSPLHF
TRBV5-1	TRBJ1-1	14	CASSWDSEFPEAFF
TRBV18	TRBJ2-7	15	CASSPRQTLSYEQYF
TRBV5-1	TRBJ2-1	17	CASSLEGSGSSYNEQFF
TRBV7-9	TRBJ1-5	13	CASTVNSNQPQHF